This T cell receptor beta chain derives from a study of beta chain features in type 1 diabetes. This clone was observed many times. What it recognizes is unknown. Germline V gene sequence: CDR1 LGHNA, CDR2 YSLEER. The CDR3 runs 14 residues. Trimming took 8 bases from V and 3 from J, leaving 15 bases between them. Notes on the study in general: VDJ junctions sequenced from type 1 diabetes patients showed fewer insertions and more deletions. Within the patient group, naive, central memory and Treg TCRB repertoires appeared more similar to each other than within healthy donors. Among all four CD4+ subsets, Type 1 diabetes patients had TCRB CDR3s that were moderately but significantly shorter.

The sequenced template was cDNA made from the entire isolated RNA. Here immunoSEQ multiplex PCR was the method, and the copy in TCRdb shows in-frame clones only, minus some. In the table there are 300,000 to 350,000 clones, roughly 8% of which are singletons. The origin of this receptor is a woman aged 18-29 years in good health. The chain links TRBV4-3 to TRBJ2-3, with D possibly called TRBD1 or TRBD2 (5 bases each). Sequenced sample: central memory CD4+ T cells from blood. CDR3 DNA: TGCGCCAGCTCGAGGGGAGTTGGGACAGATACGCAGTATTTT. Amino acid sequence: CASSRGVGTDTQYF.